This is a list of T cell receptor beta chains from one sample in a study of cytomegalovirus exposure and HLA in healthy donors. Clones were read by immunoSEQ multiplex PCR, and TCRdb kept only the in-frame ones, dropping some. The sample contains 60,000 to 90,000 clones, 90% to 95% of which appear only once. Sequencing used PBMCs. These TCRs come from a woman under 30 in good health and CMV-seronegative. CDR3s include the opening cysteine and the closing phenylalanine or tryptophan. A D gene is named only where the DNA matches it firmly. Size is stated for part of the rows, as once, few or many counts, or as a class when the clone is expanded.

clone size: -; D gene: -; J gene: TRBJ2-5; V gene: TRBV25-1; CDR3 DNA: TGTGCCAGCAGCGCATTAGTTTACCAAGAGACCCAGTACTTC; CDR3 protein: CASSALVYQETQYF
clone size: -; D gene: TRBD1; J gene: TRBJ2-2; V gene: TRBV4-2; CDR3 DNA: TGTGCCAGCAGCCCCAGACAGGGTCCGATCGGGGAGCTGTTTTTT; CDR3 protein: CASSPRQGPIGELFF
clone size: -; D gene: -; J gene: TRBJ1-5; V gene: TRBV19; CDR3 DNA: TGTGCCAGTAGTCCCCAACAGGGTACACCGGCAAATCAGCCCCAGCATTTT; CDR3 protein: CASSPQQGTPANQPQHF
clone size: -; D gene: -; J gene: TRBJ2-2; V gene: TRBV9; CDR3 DNA: TGTGCCAGCAGCGCCGGGGGGCCGAACACCGGGGAGCTGTTTTTT; CDR3 protein: CASSAGGPNTGELFF
clone size: -; D gene: TRBD2; J gene: TRBJ2-1; V gene: TRBV4-3; CDR3 DNA: TGCGCCAGCAGCCAACTGAGCGGGGGGGCGGGTAATGAGCAGTTCTTC; CDR3 protein: CASSQLSGGAGNEQFF
clone size: -; D gene: TRBD1; J gene: TRBJ2-2; V gene: TRBV28; CDR3 DNA: TGTGCCAGCACTTACAGGGGTTATACCGGGGAGCTGTTTTTT; CDR3 protein: CASTYRGYTGELFF
clone size: -; D gene: -; J gene: TRBJ2-5; V gene: TRBV6-5; CDR3 DNA: TGTGCCAGCAGTTACTCTGGCGGGATGTACCAAGAGACCCAGTACTTC; CDR3 protein: CASSYSGGMYQETQYF
clone size: -; D gene: TRBD1; J gene: TRBJ2-2; V gene: TRBV4-1; CDR3 DNA: TGCGCCAGCAGCCTCCGGGACAGGTACACCGGGGAGCTGTTTTTT; CDR3 protein: CASSLRDRYTGELFF
clone size: -; D gene: TRBD2; J gene: TRBJ2-3; V gene: TRBV7-3; CDR3 DNA: TGTGCCAGCAGTCTTATGGGTAGCGGGGGGTACAGGGATACGCAGTATTTT; CDR3 protein: CASSLMGSGGYRDTQYF
clone size: -; D gene: -; J gene: TRBJ1-4; V gene: TRBV6-5; CDR3 DNA: TGTGCCAGCAGTTACGGCAGGGGTCGGGAAAAACTGTTTTTT; CDR3 protein: CASSYGRGREKLFF
clone size: -; D gene: TRBD1; J gene: TRBJ1-4; V gene: TRBV2; CDR3 DNA: TGTGCCAGCAGCCCCAGACAGGGGGCGTCTAATGAAAAACTGTTTTTT; CDR3 protein: CASSPRQGASNEKLFF
clone size: -; D gene: -; J gene: TRBJ2-3; V gene: TRBV9; CDR3 DNA: TGTGCCAGCAGCAGGGGCGGGGTTCTCACAGATACGCAGTATTTT; CDR3 protein: CASSRGGVLTDTQYF
clone size: few; D gene: -; J gene: TRBJ2-7; V gene: TRBV6-6; CDR3 DNA: TGTGCCAGTAGAACAGGGACGGGTCTCGGGTACGAGCAGTACTTC; CDR3 protein: CASRTGTGLGYEQYF
clone size: -; D gene: TRBD1; J gene: TRBJ1-2; V gene: TRBV13; CDR3 DNA: TGTGCCAGCAGCTTGAGACAGGGGCCTAACTATGGCTACACCTTC; CDR3 protein: CASSLRQGPNYGYTF
clone size: -; D gene: -; J gene: TRBJ1-2; V gene: TRBV4-1; CDR3 DNA: TGCGCCAGCAGCCAAGAGACAGGAATCGGTGGCTACACCTTC; CDR3 protein: CASSQETGIGGYTF
clone size: once; D gene: TRBD1; J gene: TRBJ2-7; V gene: TRBV18; CDR3 DNA: TGTGCCAGCTTCACCGGGACAGGGCTATACGAGCAGTACTTC; CDR3 protein: CASFTGTGLYEQYF
clone size: -; D gene: -; J gene: TRBJ1-2; V gene: TRBV6-5; CDR3 DNA: TGTGCCAGCAGTTACTCGACACCAGGCTACTATGGCTACACCTTC; CDR3 protein: CASSYSTPGYYGYTF
clone size: -; D gene: -; J gene: TRBJ2-5; V gene: TRBV11-2; CDR3 DNA: TGTGCCAGCAGCTCGTCCCATGGGCGAGAGACCCAGTACTTC; CDR3 protein: CASSSSHGRETQYF
clone size: -; D gene: -; J gene: TRBJ2-5; V gene: TRBV30; CDR3 DNA: TGTGCCTGGAGCGGGGGGCTGAAAGAGACCCAGTACTTC; CDR3 protein: CAWSGGLKETQYF
clone size: -; D gene: -; J gene: TRBJ1-2; V gene: TRBV2; CDR3 DNA: TGTGCGACTAACACCGATAGCTACACCTTC; CDR3 protein: CATNTDSYTF
clone size: -; D gene: -; J gene: TRBJ2-7; V gene: TRBV6-1; CDR3 DNA: TGTGCCAGCAGTGAAGGAGTCCCCCGGCAGTACTTC; CDR3 protein: CASSEGVPRQYF
clone size: few; D gene: TRBD1; J gene: TRBJ2-3; V gene: TRBV29-1; CDR3 DNA: TGCAGCCCTGGACAGGTAACAGATACGCAGTATTTT; CDR3 protein: CSPGQVTDTQYF
clone size: -; D gene: TRBD1; J gene: TRBJ2-3; V gene: TRBV2; CDR3 DNA: TGTGCCAGCCGCACACAGGGGGCCAGCACAGATACGCAGTATTTT; CDR3 protein: CASRTQGASTDTQYF
clone size: -; D gene: -; J gene: TRBJ1-2; V gene: TRBV30; CDR3 DNA: TGTGCCTGGAACCACAGGGCACCGAGGGATGGCTACACCTTC; CDR3 protein: CAWNHRAPRDGYTF
clone size: -; D gene: -; J gene: TRBJ1-5; V gene: TRBV4-2; CDR3 DNA: TGTGCCAGCAGCCAAGATAGGTCGGGGGGTGCTCAGCCCCAGCATTTT; CDR3 protein: CASSQDRSGGAQPQHF
clone size: -; D gene: TRBD2; J gene: TRBJ2-1; V gene: TRBV9; CDR3 DNA: TGTGCCAGCAGCTATAGACCTGGGGCTAGCGGGCCGTCCAATGAGCAGTTCTTC; CDR3 protein: CASSYRPGASGPSNEQFF
clone size: -; D gene: TRBD1; J gene: TRBJ2-7; V gene: TRBV7-9; CDR3 DNA: TGTGCCAGCAGCCTTCGGGACAGAAGCTCCTACGAGCAGTACTTC; CDR3 protein: CASSLRDRSSYEQYF
clone size: -; D gene: TRBD1; J gene: TRBJ2-2; V gene: TRBV9; CDR3 DNA: TGTGCCAGCAGCACTCCACTTGGACAGGCGAACACCGGGGAGCTGTTTTTT; CDR3 protein: CASSTPLGQANTGELFF
clone size: -; D gene: -; J gene: TRBJ1-6; V gene: TRBV5-1; CDR3 DNA: TGCGCCAGCAGCTTGTCCGGAGGTAATTCACCCCTCCACTTT; CDR3 protein: CASSLSGGNSPLHF
clone size: few; D gene: TRBD1; J gene: TRBJ1-2; V gene: TRBV28; CDR3 DNA: TGTGCCAGCAGTACAGGACAGGGACCACTAAGTGGCTACACCTTC; CDR3 protein: CASSTGQGPLSGYTF
clone size: -; D gene: TRBD1; J gene: TRBJ1-1; V gene: TRBV30; CDR3 DNA: TGTGCCTTAAGGACAGGGAGCACCGGCACTGAAGCTTTCTTT; CDR3 protein: CALRTGSTGTEAFF
clone size: -; D gene: -; J gene: TRBJ1-5; V gene: TRBV28; CDR3 DNA: TGTGCCACCATGCAGGGAGGTATCAATCAGCCCCAGCATTTT; CDR3 protein: CATMQGGINQPQHF
clone size: -; D gene: TRBD2; J gene: TRBJ2-5; V gene: TRBV11-1; CDR3 DNA: TGTGCCAGCAGCTTAGGAGGACTAGCGGGGCCCCAAGAGACCCAGTACTTC; CDR3 protein: CASSLGGLAGPQETQYF
clone size: -; D gene: -; J gene: TRBJ1-2; V gene: TRBV28; CDR3 DNA: TGTGCCAGCCGCCAAGCGGTCTTTGGGATATATGGCTACACCTTC; CDR3 protein: CASRQAVFGIYGYTF
clone size: -; D gene: TRBD1; J gene: TRBJ2-3; V gene: TRBV15; CDR3 DNA: TGTGCCACCAGCCCCCGGGACAGGGGCACAGATACGCAGTATTTT; CDR3 protein: CATSPRDRGTDTQYF